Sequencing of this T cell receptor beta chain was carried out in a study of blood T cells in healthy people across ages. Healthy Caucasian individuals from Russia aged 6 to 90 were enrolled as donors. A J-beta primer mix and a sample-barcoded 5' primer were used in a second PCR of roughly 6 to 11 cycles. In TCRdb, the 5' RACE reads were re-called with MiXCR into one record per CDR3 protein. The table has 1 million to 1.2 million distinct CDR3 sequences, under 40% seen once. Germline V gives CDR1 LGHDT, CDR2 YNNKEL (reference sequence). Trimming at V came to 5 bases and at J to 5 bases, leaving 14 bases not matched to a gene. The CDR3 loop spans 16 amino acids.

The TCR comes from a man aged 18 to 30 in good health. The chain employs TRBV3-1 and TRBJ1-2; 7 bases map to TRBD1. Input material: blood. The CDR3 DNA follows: TGTGCCAGCAGCAACACTAACGTGGGACAGACTTATGGCTACACCTTC. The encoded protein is CASSNTNVGQTYGYTF.